The 24 T cell receptor beta chains below come from one sample, sequenced in a study of CD8 T cells in ankylosing spondylitis. MiXCR, applied by TCRdb to the 5' RACE reads, yields one record per CDR3 protein. The table lists about 800,000 distinct CDR3 sequences, roughly 10% of them singletons. The antigens for these receptors are not known. Study results and caveats: Eight highly homologous variants formed a TCR beta motif that appeared characteristic of ankylosing spondylitis blood.

The sample consisted of blood, either unsorted or a sorted T cell fraction (not recorded which). The receptors come from a male donor with ankylosing spondylitis.

This chain links TRBV28 with TRBJ1-5; TRBD1 might be the D (6 bases). Germline CDR1 MDHEN, CDR2 SYDVKM. CDR3 length equals 15 residues. V lost 4 bases, J lost 1 base, and 11 bases lay in between. The CDR3 loop reads CASSSIRGSNQPQHF. As DNA, the CDR3 is TGTGCCAGCAGTTCAATCAGGGGAAGCAATCAGCCCCAGCATTTT.

The chain couples TRBV20-1 to TRBJ2-7, with D hard to call. This CDR3 spans 12 amino acids. The germline CDR1 and CDR2 sequences are DFQATT and SNEGSKA (reference sequence). V shed 3 bases and J shed 6 bases, with 12 bases lying between them. CDR3 nucleotides: TGCAGTGCTAGTGACCACCCCCGCGAGCAGTACTTC. This translates into CSASDHPREQYF.

Many counts were recorded for this clonotype. The V gene is TRBV20-1, the J gene TRBJ2-5; 8 bases line up with TRBD1. The germline V gene has CDR1 DFQATT and CDR2 SNEGSKA (reference sequence). The CDR3 runs to 14 residues. The ends lost 3 bases at V and 5 bases at J; junction bases unmatched: 8. The CDR3 reads CSASGSGGLETQYF. In DNA, the CDR3 is TGCAGTGCTAGTGGGTCAGGGGGCTTGGAGACCCAGTACTTC.

This clonotype was recorded a few times. The CDR3 protein is CSAYSGTTNEQFF. The CDR3 DNA sequence: TGCAGTGCTTACTCCGGGACTACCAATGAGCAGTTCTTC. The rearrangement uses TRBV20-1 and TRBJ2-1; 7 nucleotides match TRBD2. V lost 5 bases to trimming and J lost 6 bases; unmatched junction nucleotides: 7. Germline-derived CDR1 and CDR2 are DFQATT and SNEGSKA (reference sequence). The CDR3 contains 13 residues.

This clonotype was recorded at least ten times. This rearrangement joins TRBV7-2 to TRBJ2-7; D uncertain. CDR1 SGHTA and CDR2 FQGNSA come from the germline V gene. CDR3 length: 12 residues. V lost 3 bases and J lost 4, with 7 bases in between. CDR3 nucleotides: TGTGCCAGCAGCTTTCGCGGATACGAGCAGTACTTC. Its protein is CASSFRGYEQYF.

This clonotype was detected many times. The chain joins TRBV12-3 or TRBV12-4 to TRBJ1-6, with 8 bases identical to TRBD1. The V and J ends lost 6 bases and 4 bases, in that order; junction bases with no gene match: 5. This CDR3 region has 15 residues. The CDR3 protein is CASSAGGVYNSPLHF. CDR3 coding DNA: TGTGCCAGCAGCGCAGGGGGCGTTTATAATTCACCCCTCCACTTT.

The CDR3 reads CAIRLTSTFTDTQYF. The CDR3 DNA sequence: TGTGCCATCAGATTGACTAGCACCTTCACAGATACGCAGTATTTT. The V call is TRBV10-3, the J call TRBJ2-3, with TRBD2 matching 7 bases. Germline lookup yields CDR1 ENHRY and CDR2 SYGVKD. The CDR3 is made up of 15 amino acids. V shed 6 bases, J shed 2 bases, and the junction held 8 bases outside the gene matches.

CDR3: CASSIQGSAEPQHF. CDR3 nucleotides: TGTGCCAGCAGTATACAGGGGAGCGCAGAGCCCCAGCATTTT. V is TRBV7-2 and J is TRBJ1-5; 7 bases fit TRBD1. The V gene end was trimmed by 6 bases and the J gene end by 8 bases; junction bases not matched to a gene: 10. Per germline, CDR1 SGHTA and CDR2 FQGNSA. The CDR3 runs 14 residues.

This clonotype was seen only a few times. The chain uses TRBV4-2 and TRBJ1-1, with 9 bases aligning to TRBD1. This CDR3 contains 18 residues. CDR1 and CDR2 from the germline V gene are LGHNA and YNFKEQ. With V trimmed by 4 bases and J by 1 base, 13 bases remained unmatched. CDR3 DNA sequence: TGTGCCAGCAGCCCCAGAAAACTATCGACAGGGGGGAACACTGAAGCTTTCTTT. Its translation is CASSPRKLSTGGNTEAFF.

This chain joins TRBV4-3 and TRBJ1-1; D not resolved. Germline assignment: CDR1 LGHNA and CDR2 YSLEER. The CDR3 runs 16 residues. Trimming pared 0 bases from V and 1 base from J, leaving 12 bases between. The CDR3, as DNA: TGCGCCAGCAGCCAAGATCCCGGAGAGCCGAACACTGAAGCTTTCTTT. Translated, it gives CASSQDPGEPNTEAFF.

This clonotype was seen many times. The V and J genes are TRBV5-1 and TRBJ2-1, with 10 bases identical to TRBD2. CDR3 length equals 15 residues. V trimming: 1 base; J trimming: 6 bases; junction bases outside the gene matches: 4. Looked up from germline, CDR1 is SGHRS and CDR2 is YFSETQ. The CDR3 coding sequence is TGCGCCAGCAGCTTGCTCTCTAGCGGGAGCAATGAGCAGTTCTTC. Amino acid sequence: CASSLLSSGSNEQFF. Combining the CDR3 with reference TRBV5-1 and TRBJ2-1 gives the whole variable domain KAGVTQTPRYLIKTRGQQVTLSCSPISGHRSVSWYQQTPGQGLQFLFEYFSETQRNKGNFPGRFSGRQFSNSRSEMNVSTLELGDSALYLCASSLLSSGSNEQFFGPGTRLTVL.

The chain employs TRBV24-1 and TRBJ2-1; no clear D. This CDR3 spans 11 amino acids. Trimming cost V 7 bases and J 5 bases, with 5 bases left between them. From germline, CDR1 is KGHDR and CDR2 SFDVKD. CDR3 amino acids: CATSHNNEQFF. As DNA, the CDR3 is TGTGCCACCAGCCACAACAATGAGCAGTTCTTC.

There are many counts of this clonotype. The chain carries TRBV5-1 and TRBJ2-3, with 9 bases aligning to TRBD1. CDR3 length: 14 residues. V lost 4 bases to trimming and J lost 4 bases; unmatched junction nucleotides: 4. Germline assignment: CDR1 SGHRS and CDR2 YFSETQ. Here the CDR3 reads CASSNRGLADTQYF. In nucleotides, the CDR3 is TGCGCCAGCAGCAACAGGGGGCTTGCAGATACGCAGTATTTT.

A word on this clonotype: A read error may produce the germline difference seen at one junction end. CDR3 bases: TGTGCCAGCAGCGAGGGGGTCGGGAGGAACCCTGAAGCTTTCTTT. Protein product: CASSEGVGRNPEAFF. The chain carries TRBV7-2 and TRBJ1-1, with D possibly TRBD1 on 6 matching bases. The germline CDR1 and CDR2 sequences are SGHTA and FQGNSA. The CDR3 spans 15 residues.

In its sample, this clonotype was seen a few times. The rearrangement joins TRBV6-2 or TRBV6-3 to TRBJ1-1, with D possibly matching TRBD1 (5 bases). The CDR3 contains 14 residues. Germline assignment: CDR1 MNHEY and CDR2 SVGEGT. V was pared by 2 bases and J by 4 bases, with 11 bases between. CDR3: CASSYRGGATEAFF. CDR3 sequence (DNA): TGTGCCAGCAGTTACAGGGGAGGCGCCACTGAAGCTTTCTTT.

This clonotype was seen a handful of times. This rearrangement joins TRBV5-4 to TRBJ2-1, with a tentative D call TRBD1 (6 bases). Germline CDR1 and CDR2: SGHNT and YYREEE (reference sequence). The ends were cut back, 3 bases at V and 9 bases at J, with 16 bases in the middle. The CDR3 runs to 14 residues. CDR3 in amino acids: CASSSPGQRTEQFF. In nucleotides, the CDR3 is TGTGCCAGCAGCTCACCGGGACAACGGACTGAGCAGTTCTTC.

The gene calls are TRBV5-1 and TRBJ2-2, with D hard to call. Germline CDR1 is SGHRS and CDR2 is YFSETQ. The CDR3 is 13 amino acids. Trimming removed 1 base from V and 7 bases from J, with 8 bases in between. The CDR3 coding sequence is TGCGCCAGCAGCTTGTTGGGAATCGGGGAGCTGTTTTTT. It codes for CASSLLGIGELFF.

This clonotype was seen only a few times. The gene calls are TRBV7-6 and TRBJ2-7; 7 positions agree with TRBD1. V shed 3 bases and J 9 bases; nucleotides not matched to a gene: 2. From germline, CDR1 is SGHVS and CDR2 FNYEAQ. The CDR3 runs 11 residues. The CDR3 here is CASSFAGGQYF. The CDR3 coding sequence is TGTGCCAGCAGCTTTGCAGGGGGGCAGTACTTC.

In its sample, this clonotype was seen many times. The rearrangement joins TRBV20-1 to TRBJ1-1; no firm D call. V was pared by 1 base and J by 11 bases, with 14 bases between. CDR1 DFQATT and CDR2 SNEGSKA come from the germline V gene (reference sequence). The CDR3 length is 12 residues. The CDR3 reads CSARADRLRAFF. The CDR3 DNA follows: TGCAGTGCTAGAGCGGACCGGTTACGTGCTTTCTTT.

This clonotype was observed at least ten times. The genes are TRBV20-1 and TRBJ2-7; TRBD2 agrees at 8 bases. This CDR3 contains 15 residues. Germline values: CDR1 DFQATT, CDR2 SNEGSKA (reference sequence). Germline trimming cut 0 bases from V and 2 bases from J; bases unmatched to any gene: 6. The CDR3 here is CSARDRLAGTYEQYF. The CDR3 DNA sequence: TGCAGTGCTAGAGATCGCCTAGCGGGTACCTACGAGCAGTACTTC.

This clonotype occurred many times. The chain couples TRBV5-1 to TRBJ1-2, with D hard to call. The CDR3 consists of 14 residues. V was trimmed by 4 bases and J by 8 bases, leaving 18 bases between them. CDR1 SGHRS and CDR2 YFSETQ come from the germline V gene. CDR3 coding DNA: TGCGCCAGCAGCCCAGCTACGTACAGAAGCGGCTACACCTTC. It yields the protein CASSPATYRSGYTF.

Details on this clonotype: Given a much more abundant clone one base away, this may be a read error. Since no conserved phenylalanine or tryptophan closes the CDR3, a read error is the likely cause. The chain joins TRBV5-5 to TRBJ2-7; TRBD1 is a possible D gene (6 bases). Trimming shortened V by 4 bases and J by 1 base, and 12 bases separated the two germline ends. CDR3 length: 14 residues. CDR1 SGHKS and CDR2 YYEKEE come from the germline V gene (reference sequence). The CDR3 DNA sequence: TGTGCCAGCAGCATGGGGGCAGGTTCCTACGAGCAGTACCTC. It is translated as CASSMGAGSYEQYL.

The chain carries TRBV20-1 and TRBJ1-6; D not resolved. The V gene's germline CDR1 is DFQATT and CDR2 SNEGSKA (reference sequence). V dropped 5 bases and J dropped 9 bases, with 14 bases sitting between them. The CDR3 is made up of 13 amino acids. In DNA form, the CDR3 reads TGCAGTGCTGCTGCCGGGAGTCCTTCACCCCTCCACTTT. Amino acid sequence: CSAAAGSPSPLHF.

This clonotype was counted a few times. V and J are TRBV20-1 and TRBJ2-7; D might be TRBD1 or TRBD2, each matching 5 bases. This CDR3 comprises 14 residues. In germline, CDR1 is DFQATT, CDR2 SNEGSKA (reference sequence). V lost 0 bases, J lost 6 bases, and 15 bases lay in between. This CDR3 reads CSARDPRGGSEQYF. Written as DNA, the CDR3 is TGCAGTGCTAGAGACCCTCGGGGCGGCAGCGAGCAGTACTTC.